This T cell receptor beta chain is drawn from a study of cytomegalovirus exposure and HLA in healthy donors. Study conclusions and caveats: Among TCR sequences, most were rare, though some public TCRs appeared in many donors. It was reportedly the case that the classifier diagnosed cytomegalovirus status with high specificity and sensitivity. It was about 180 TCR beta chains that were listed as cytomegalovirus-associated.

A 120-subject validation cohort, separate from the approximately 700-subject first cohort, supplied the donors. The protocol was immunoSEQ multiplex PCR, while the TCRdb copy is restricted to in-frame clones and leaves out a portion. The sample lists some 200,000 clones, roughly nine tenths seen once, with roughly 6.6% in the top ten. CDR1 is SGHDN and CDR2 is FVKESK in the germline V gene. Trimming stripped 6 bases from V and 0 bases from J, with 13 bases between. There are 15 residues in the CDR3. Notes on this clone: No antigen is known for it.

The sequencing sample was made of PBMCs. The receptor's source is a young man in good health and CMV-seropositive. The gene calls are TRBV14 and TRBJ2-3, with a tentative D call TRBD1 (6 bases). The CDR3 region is CASSWLGASTDTQYF. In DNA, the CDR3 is TGTGCCAGCAGTTGGTTGGGGGCAAGCACAGATACGCAGTATTTT.